These 15 T cell receptor beta chains originate from one sample sequenced in a study of beta chain features in type 1 diabetes (dated by TCRdb to 2016 to 2019). The library was built by means of the immunoSEQ multiplex PCR assay. All of the isolated RNA was reverse transcribed with the High Capacity cDNA Reverse Transcription Kit, so expressed TCRB transcripts were sequenced. TCRdb's version of the immuneACCESS table is confined to in-frame rearrangements and falls short of the full clone set. An unresolved V gene accounts for under half of the shortfall where checked; the remainder is of unknown origin. The sample table shows 160,000 or so clones, and about 9.8% are seen once. Roughly 2.5% of the sample is in the top ten clones. Input material: central memory CD4+ T cells from blood. These receptors were obtained from a woman aged 18-29 years in good health.

This chain connects TRBV27 to TRBJ1-1, with 9 bases fitting TRBD1. The V gene end was trimmed by 7 bases and the J gene end by 11 bases; junction bases not matched to a gene: 26. Germline-derived CDR1 and CDR2 are MNHEY and SMNVEV (reference sequence). This CDR3 comprises 18 residues. The DNA for the CDR3 is TGTGCCAGCACCTCACCACCGAACAGGGGGCGCGGTCGCCGCGAGGCTTTCTTT. Translation gives CASTSPPNRGRGRREAFF.

This clone has more than one count but fewer than ten. This chain connects TRBV11-2 to TRBJ1-2; 7 bases line up with TRBD1. This CDR3 contains 12 residues. Germline CDR1 and CDR2: SGHAT and FQNNGV. V was clipped by 5 bases and J by 7 bases; unmatched bases: 4. DNA of the CDR3: TGTGCCAGCAGCGATCGGGACAGTGGCTACACCTTC. This gives the protein CASSDRDSGYTF.

In this sample, this clone turned up a few times. The J gene is TRBJ2-3, the V gene TRBV5-1; a possible D gene is TRBD2 (7 bases). Trimming shortened V by 0 bases and J by 3 bases, and 17 bases separated the two germline ends. Germline V gene sequence: CDR1 SGHRS, CDR2 YFSETQ. The CDR3 sequence is 17 residues long. In DNA, the CDR3 is TGCGCCAGCAGCTTGGACGGACGCGGGGGCGGAACAGATACGCAGTATTTT. Translated, it gives CASSLDGRGGGTDTQYF. The full variable domain, its missing parts supplied by reference TRBV5-1 and TRBJ2-3, is KAGVTQTPRYLIKTRGQQVTLSCSPISGHRSVSWYQQTPGQGLQFLFEYFSETQRNKGNFPGRFSGRQFSNSRSEMNVSTLELGDSALYLCASSLDGRGGGTDTQYFGPGTRLTVL.

This clone has only a few counts. The CDR3 is CASSSMGQGAEQFF. The CDR3, as DNA: TGTGCCAGCAGTAGCATGGGACAGGGTGCTGAGCAGTTCTTC. J is TRBJ2-1 and V is TRBV27, with 9 bases fitting TRBD1. From germline, CDR1 is MNHEY and CDR2 SMNVEV (reference sequence). The CDR3 is 14 amino acids. Trimming took 5 bases from V and 9 from J; bases not matched to a gene: 8.

This clone was picked up a small number of times. The chain recombines TRBV6-1 with TRBJ2-7; D perhaps matches TRBD1 (6 bases). CDR1 and CDR2 (germline): MNHNS, SASEGT. Trimming left V 4 bases short and J 7 bases short, with 11 bases between. The CDR3 contains 12 residues. For the CDR3, the DNA is TGTGCCAGCAGTGTGAGTAGGGGGGAGCAGTACTTC. Translating it yields CASSVSRGEQYF.

This clone was observed a handful of times. The chain is built from TRBV7-9 and TRBJ2-2; D not certain. The CDR3 runs 14 residues. The germline V gene has CDR1 SEHNR and CDR2 FQNEAQ (reference sequence). The V gene lost 5 bases and the J gene lost 3 bases, with 10 bases spanning the gap. This CDR3 reads CASSLTVDTGELFF. DNA of the CDR3: TGTGCCAGCAGCCTCACGGTTGACACCGGGGAGCTGTTTTTT.

This clone occurred a few times. This chain joins TRBV5-4 and TRBJ1-2; a weak D match, TRBD1 (5 bases). This CDR3 comprises 14 residues. The V gene lost 0 bases and the J gene lost 1 base, with 7 bases spanning the gap. Germline V gene data show CDR1 as SGHNT and CDR2 as YYREEE (reference sequence). The CDR3 is CASSLDRSNYGYTF. CDR3 nucleotides: TGTGCCAGCAGCTTGGACAGGAGTAACTATGGCTACACCTTC.

This clone was seen repeatedly, ten times or more. The J gene is TRBJ1-2, the V gene TRBV2, with D possibly matching TRBD1 (5 bases). CDR1 SNHLY and CDR2 FYNNEI come from the germline V gene. The V end was cut by 4 bases, the J end by 1 base, with 10 bases between. The CDR3 length is 14 residues. The CDR3 sequence is CASSGQTINYGYTF. As DNA, the CDR3 is TGTGCCAGCAGTGGACAGACGATTAACTATGGCTACACCTTC.

In its sample, this clone was seen many times. One end of the junction fails to match germline, which may point to a read error. The chain recombines TRBV7-7 with TRBJ2-5, with D perhaps TRBD1 (5 bases). The germline CDR1 and CDR2 sequences are SSHAT and FNYEAQ (reference sequence). The CDR3 covers 13 residues. The CDR3 reads CASSLADRQTQYF. The CDR3, as DNA: TGTGCTAGCAGCTTAGCTGACAGACAGACCCAGTACTTC.

This clone was seen more than once but under ten times. The identical CDR3 is also encoded by other nucleotide sequences in the sample. The V call is TRBV20-1, the J call TRBJ1-1; 7 bases agree with TRBD1. Germline values: CDR1 DFQATT, CDR2 SNEGSKA (reference sequence). The CDR3 runs to 11 residues. For the CDR3, the DNA is TGCAGGGGGCAGGGGGGAACTGAAGCTTTCTTT. This translates into CRGQGGTEAFF.

This chain links TRBV5-6 with TRBJ2-5; 9 nucleotides align to TRBD1. Trimming cost V 7 bases and J 5 bases; bases outside gene matches: 9. This CDR3 is built from 14 residues. CDR1 is SGHDT and CDR2 is YYEEEE in the germline V gene. The CDR3 sequence: CASGWGQGRETQYF. CDR3 in DNA: TGTGCCAGCGGCTGGGGACAGGGCAGGGAGACCCAGTACTTC. Supplemented by reference TRBV5-6 and TRBJ2-5, the full variable domain reads DAGVTQSPTHLIKTRGQQVTLRCSPKSGHDTVSWYQQALGQGPQFIFQYYEEEERQRGNFPDRFSGHQFPNYSSELNVNALLLGDSALYLCASGWGQGRETQYFGPGTRLLVL.

The V and J genes are TRBV6-6 and TRBJ2-3; 7 nucleotides line up with TRBD2. The CDR3 sequence is 14 residues long. Per the germline V gene, CDR1 is MNHNY and CDR2 is SVGAGI (reference sequence). J gave up 4 bases and V 2 bases, and 3 bases lay outside the gene matches. The CDR3 nucleotides are TGTGCCAGCAGTTACGCGGGAGCGCCAGATACGCAGTATTTT. Encoded protein: CASSYAGAPDTQYF.

The chain has TRBV10-1 and TRBJ2-1, with 9 positions matching TRBD1. This CDR3 has 18 residues. Losses at the gene ends were 0 bases for V and 0 bases for J; bases not matched to a gene: 6. Germline lookup yields CDR1 WNHNN and CDR2 SYGVQD (reference sequence). CDR3 residues: CASSESTGQGSSYNEQFF. The CDR3 DNA is TGCGCCAGCAGTGAGTCGACCGGACAGGGGAGCTCCTACAATGAGCAGTTCTTC.

V and J are TRBV9 and TRBJ2-7, with D tentatively TRBD1 (5 bases). CDR3 length: 15 amino acids. CDR1 and CDR2 from the germline V gene are SGDLS and YYNGEE. V dropped 0 bases and J dropped 6 bases, with 16 bases sitting between them. The CDR3 DNA sequence: TGTGCCAGCAGCGTAGCTTCCCAGGGTGGGCGCGAGCAGTACTTC. Translation: CASSVASQGGREQYF. The variable domain in full, completed from reference TRBV9 and TRBJ2-7, reads DSGVTQTPKHLITATGQRVTLRCSPRSGDLSVYWYQQSLDQGLQFLIQYYNGEERAKGNILERFSAQQFPDLHSELNLSSLELGDSALYFCASSVASQGGREQYFGPGTRLTVT.

The chain is built from TRBV28 and TRBJ1-1; D remains ambiguous. From germline, CDR1 is MDHEN and CDR2 SYDVKM. There are 11 residues in the CDR3. With 5 bases removed from V and 7 bases from J, the gap between germline ends came to 8 bases. The CDR3: CASSAQVEAFF. Written as DNA, the CDR3 is TGTGCCAGCAGTGCTCAGGTTGAAGCTTTCTTT.